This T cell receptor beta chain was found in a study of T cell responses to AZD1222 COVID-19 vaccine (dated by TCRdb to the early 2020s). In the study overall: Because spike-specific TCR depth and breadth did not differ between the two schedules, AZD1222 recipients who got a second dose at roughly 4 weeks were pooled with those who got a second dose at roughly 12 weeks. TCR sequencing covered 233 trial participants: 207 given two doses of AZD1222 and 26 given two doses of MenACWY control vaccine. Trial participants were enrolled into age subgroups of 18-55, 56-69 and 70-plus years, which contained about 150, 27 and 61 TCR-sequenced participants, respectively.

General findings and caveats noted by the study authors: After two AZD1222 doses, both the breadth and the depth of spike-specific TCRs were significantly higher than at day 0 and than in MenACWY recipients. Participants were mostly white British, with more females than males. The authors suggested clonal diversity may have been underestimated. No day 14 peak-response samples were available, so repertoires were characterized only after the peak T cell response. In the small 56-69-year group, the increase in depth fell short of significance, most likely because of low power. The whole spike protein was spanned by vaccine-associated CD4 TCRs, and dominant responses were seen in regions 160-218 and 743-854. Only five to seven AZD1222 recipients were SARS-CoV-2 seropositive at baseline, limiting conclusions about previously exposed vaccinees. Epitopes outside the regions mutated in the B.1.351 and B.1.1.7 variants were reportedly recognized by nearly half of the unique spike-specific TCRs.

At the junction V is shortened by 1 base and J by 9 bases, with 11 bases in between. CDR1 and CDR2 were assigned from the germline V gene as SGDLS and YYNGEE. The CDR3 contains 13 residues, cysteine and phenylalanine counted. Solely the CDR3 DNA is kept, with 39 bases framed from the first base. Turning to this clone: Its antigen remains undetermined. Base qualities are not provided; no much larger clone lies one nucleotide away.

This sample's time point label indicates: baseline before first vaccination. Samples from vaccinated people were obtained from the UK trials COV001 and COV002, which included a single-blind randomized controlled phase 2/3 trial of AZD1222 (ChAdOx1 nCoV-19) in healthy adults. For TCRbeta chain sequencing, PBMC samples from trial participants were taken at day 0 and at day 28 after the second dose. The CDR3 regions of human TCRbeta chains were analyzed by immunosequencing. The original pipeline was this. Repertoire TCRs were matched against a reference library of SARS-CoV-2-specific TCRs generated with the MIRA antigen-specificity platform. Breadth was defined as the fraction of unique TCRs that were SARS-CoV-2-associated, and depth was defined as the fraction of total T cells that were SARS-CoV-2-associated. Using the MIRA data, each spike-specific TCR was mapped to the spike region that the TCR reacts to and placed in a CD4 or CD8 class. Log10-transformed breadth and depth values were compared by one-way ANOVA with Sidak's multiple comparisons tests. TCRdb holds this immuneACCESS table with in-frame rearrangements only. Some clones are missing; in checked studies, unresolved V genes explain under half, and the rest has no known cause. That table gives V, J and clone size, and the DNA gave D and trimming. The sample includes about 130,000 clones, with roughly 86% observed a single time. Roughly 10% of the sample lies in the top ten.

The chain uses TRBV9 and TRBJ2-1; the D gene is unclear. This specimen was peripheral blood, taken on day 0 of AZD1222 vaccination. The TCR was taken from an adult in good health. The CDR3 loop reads CASSVSSVSEQFF. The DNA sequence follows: TGTGCCAGCAGCGTATCCTCGGTTTCTGAGCAGTTCTTC.